This T cell receptor (beta chain) is from a study of blood T cell repertoires in COVID-19. Sequencing used immunoSEQ multiplex PCR; TCRdb keeps in-frame clones, though not all of them. The repertoire holds a few hundred thousand clones, with 88% as singletons. The sample comprised peripheral blood. This sequence originates from a man aged 55 to 70 who had recovered from COVID-19.

The CDR3 region has the DNA TGTGCCAGCAGCCGGGACAGCTACGAGCAGTACTTC. Protein sequence: CASSRDSYEQYF. The chain is built from TRBV9 and TRBJ2-7, with 7 bases lining up with TRBD1. Germline trimming cut 4 bases from V and 3 bases from J; bases unmatched to any gene: 1. CDR3 length: 12 amino acids. Germline CDR1 and CDR2: SGDLS and YYNGEE.